This T cell receptor beta chain was identified in a study of OX40 agonist ivuxolimab in advanced cancers. Study in general: Three dose-escalation patients had partial responses: one with hepatocellular carcinoma and two with cutaneous melanoma.

The germline V gene has CDR1 SGHAT and CDR2 FQNNGV. V lost 3 bases to trimming and J lost 1 base, with 19 bases between them. The CDR3 consists of 17 residues. Measured with immunoSEQ multiplex PCR; TCRdb has only the in-frame clones, and not every one. The sample yields approximately 41,000 clones, 80% to 90% seen once. This receptor was obtained from an adult with an advanced solid tumor such as melanoma, head and neck, liver or kidney cancer. The chain is built from TRBV11-2 and TRBJ2-7; D is ambiguous. Sequenced material: CD4+ or CD8+ T cells sorted from blood, taken in a trial of the OX40 agonist ivuxolimab. CDR3: CASSFNMDGRSSYEQYF. CDR3 DNA: TGTGCCAGCAGCTTTAATATGGACGGCCGTTCATCCTACGAGCAGTACTTC. Complete variable domain (other parts from reference TRBV11-2 and TRBJ2-7): EAGVAQSPRYKIIEKRQSVAFWCNPISGHATLYWYQQILGQGPKLLIQFQNNGVVDDSQLPKDRFSAERLKGVDSTLKIQPAKLEDSAVYLCASSFNMDGRSSYEQYFGPGTRLTVT.